Here is one TCR beta chain with its context. Its cognate antigen is unknown. Unique molecular identifiers were present on the cDNA, and a universal primer site came from template switching. Using its own MiXCR run on the 5' RACE reads, TCRdb lists one record per CDR3 protein. Found here are about 490,000 distinct CDR3 sequences, roughly 15% of them singletons; the top ten hold around 0.4%. The source of the sample is a study of identical twins. Study findings and constraints: Within monozygotic twins, out-of-frame TCR alpha sharing was underestimated by the models. Possibly, invariant MAIT and iNKT cells partly confounded zero-insertion analyses.

This CDR3 region has 16 residues. CDR1 is MDHEN and CDR2 is SYDVKM in the germline V gene. The V gene end was trimmed by 4 bases and the J gene end by 0 bases; junction bases not matched to a gene: 6. This sample was shared with a second study, whose subject was yellow fever vaccine responses in identical twins.

This rearrangement joins TRBV28 to TRBJ2-1; 7 positions match TRBD2. This receptor was identified in a woman in her late teens or twenties in good health. Sequencing used CD4+ T cells sorted from blood. The DNA of the CDR3 is TGTGCCAGCAGTTCTATCGGCGGGAGCTCCTACAATGAGCAGTTCTTC. Translating gives CASSSIGGSSYNEQFF.